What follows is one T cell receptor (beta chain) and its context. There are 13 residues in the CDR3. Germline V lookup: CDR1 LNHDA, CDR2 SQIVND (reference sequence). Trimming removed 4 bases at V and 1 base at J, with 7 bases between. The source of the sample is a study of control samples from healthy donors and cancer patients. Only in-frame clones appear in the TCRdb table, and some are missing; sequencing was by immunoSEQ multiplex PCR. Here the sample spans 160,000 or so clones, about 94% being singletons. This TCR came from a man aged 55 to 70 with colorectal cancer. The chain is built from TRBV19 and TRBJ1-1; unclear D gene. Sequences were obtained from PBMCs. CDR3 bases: TGTGCCAGTAGTAGGTGGGGGAACACTGAAGCTTTCTTT. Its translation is CASSRWGNTEAFF.